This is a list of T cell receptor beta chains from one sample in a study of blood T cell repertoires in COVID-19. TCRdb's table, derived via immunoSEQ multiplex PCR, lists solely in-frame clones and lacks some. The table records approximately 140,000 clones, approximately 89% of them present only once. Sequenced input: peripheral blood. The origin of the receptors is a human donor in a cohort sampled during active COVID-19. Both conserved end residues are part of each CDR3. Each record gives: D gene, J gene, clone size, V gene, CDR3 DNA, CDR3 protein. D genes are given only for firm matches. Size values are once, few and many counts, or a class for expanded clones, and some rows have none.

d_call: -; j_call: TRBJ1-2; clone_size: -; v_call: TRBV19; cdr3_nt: TGTGCCAGTAGCCCAATCCGCATCAGGGCCCCTAACTATGGCTACACCTTC; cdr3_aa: CASSPIRIRAPNYGYTF
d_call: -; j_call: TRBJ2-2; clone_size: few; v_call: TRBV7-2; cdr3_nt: TGTGCCAGCAGCTTCCCAACCGGGGAGCTGTTTTTT; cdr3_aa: CASSFPTGELFF
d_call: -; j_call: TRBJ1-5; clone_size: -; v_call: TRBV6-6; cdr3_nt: TGTGCCAGCAGTACAGGTAGCAATCAGCCCCAGCATTTT; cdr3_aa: CASSTGSNQPQHF
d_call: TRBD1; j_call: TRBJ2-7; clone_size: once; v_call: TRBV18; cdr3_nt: TGTGCCAGCTCACCGGGACAGGGGACCCTCTATGCCTACGAGCAGTACTTC; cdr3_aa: CASSPGQGTLYAYEQYF
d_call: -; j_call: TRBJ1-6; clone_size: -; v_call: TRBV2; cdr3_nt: TGTGCCAGCAGTGTCACCCAAACACGAAATTCACCCCTCCACTTT; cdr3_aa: CASSVTQTRNSPLHF
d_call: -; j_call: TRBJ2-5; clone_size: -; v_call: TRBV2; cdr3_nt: TGTGCCAGCAGTGATGAGCGGGCGAACCAAGAGACCCAGTACTTC; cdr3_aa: CASSDERANQETQYF
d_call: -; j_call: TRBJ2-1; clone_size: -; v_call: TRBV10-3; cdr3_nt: TGTGCCATCAGTCGGACTACAAAAGGCTATGAGCAGTTCTTC; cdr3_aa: CAISRTTKGYEQFF
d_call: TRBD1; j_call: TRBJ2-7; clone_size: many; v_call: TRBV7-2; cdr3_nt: TGTGCCAGCAGCTCTTGGACAGGCTACGAGCAGTACTTC; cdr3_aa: CASSSWTGYEQYF
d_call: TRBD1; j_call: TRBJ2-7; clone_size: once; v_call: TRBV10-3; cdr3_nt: TGTGCCATCAGGGACAGGGCCTACGAGCAGTACTTC; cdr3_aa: CAIRDRAYEQYF
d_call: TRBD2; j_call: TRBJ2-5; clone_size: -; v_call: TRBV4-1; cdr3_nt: TGCGCCAGCAGCCCCCGTGTGGGGGGGGGAGAGACCCAGTACTTC; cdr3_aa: CASSPRVGGGETQYF
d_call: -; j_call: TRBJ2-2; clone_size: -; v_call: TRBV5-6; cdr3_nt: TGTGCCAGCAGCTTGGGTCAGAACACCGGGGAGCTGTTTTTT; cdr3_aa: CASSLGQNTGELFF
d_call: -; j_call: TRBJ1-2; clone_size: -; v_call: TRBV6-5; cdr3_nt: TGTGCCAGCAGTTCCGCGAGGCTAGTCACCTATGGCTACACCTTC; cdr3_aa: CASSSARLVTYGYTF
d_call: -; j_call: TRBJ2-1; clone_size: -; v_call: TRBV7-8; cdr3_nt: TGTGCCAGCAGCTTAAGGCGGGATCAGCGGGCCTTCAATGAGCAGTTCTTC; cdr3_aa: CASSLRRDQRAFNEQFF
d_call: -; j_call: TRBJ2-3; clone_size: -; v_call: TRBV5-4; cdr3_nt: TGTGCCAGCAGAAGGGGCAGGGACACAGATACGCAGTATTTT; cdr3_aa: CASRRGRDTDTQYF
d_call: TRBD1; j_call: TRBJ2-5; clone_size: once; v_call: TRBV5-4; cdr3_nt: TGTGCCAGCAGCCGTGGGACAGGGCAAGAGACCCAGTACTTC; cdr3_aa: CASSRGTGQETQYF
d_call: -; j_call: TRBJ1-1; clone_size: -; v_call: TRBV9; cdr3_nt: TGTGCCAGCAGCGCCCACCTCGGCGGGGATACTGAAGCTTTCTTT; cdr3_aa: CASSAHLGGDTEAFF
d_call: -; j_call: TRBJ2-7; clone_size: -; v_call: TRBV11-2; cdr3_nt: TGTGCCAGCAGCTTAGGGCAGGGGATCTACGAGCAGTACTTC; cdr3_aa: CASSLGQGIYEQYF
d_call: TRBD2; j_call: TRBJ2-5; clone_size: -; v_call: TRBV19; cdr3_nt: TGTGCCAGTAGTACTGATCTTAGCGGGGGTGGAGAGACCCAGTACTTC; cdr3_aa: CASSTDLSGGGETQYF
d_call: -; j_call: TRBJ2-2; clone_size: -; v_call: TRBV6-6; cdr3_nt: TGTGCCAGCAGTTACTCGGCCAGGGGAATGTCCGGGGAGCTGTTTTTT; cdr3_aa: CASSYSARGMSGELFF
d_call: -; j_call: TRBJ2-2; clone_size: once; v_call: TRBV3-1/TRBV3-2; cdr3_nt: TGTGCCAGCAGCCGACCCGGGGCCGGGGAGCTGTTTTTT; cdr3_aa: CASSRPGAGELFF
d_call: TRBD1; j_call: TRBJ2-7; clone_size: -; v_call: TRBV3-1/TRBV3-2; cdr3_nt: TGTGCCAGCAGCCACGGGTACGGGACAGGGTTTCCCGAGCAGTACTTC; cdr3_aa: CASSHGYGTGFPEQYF
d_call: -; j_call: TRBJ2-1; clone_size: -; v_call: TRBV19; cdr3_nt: TGTGCCAGTAGTCTGGAGGGGGGGGCGTATGAGCAGTTCTTC; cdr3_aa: CASSLEGGAYEQFF